A single sample is the source of the 32 T cell receptor beta chains below, sequenced in a study of control samples from healthy donors and cancer patients. Profiling relied on immunoSEQ multiplex PCR, and the TCRdb table lists in-frame clones only, not all of them. Seen here are some 51,000 clones, 88% observed once, and the top ten hold more than 3.5%. Sequenced sample: blood. The source is a man between 45 and 60 years old in good health.

The chain couples TRBV28 to TRBJ1-5, with TRBD1 as a possible D gene (5 bases). Between the trimmed V and J ends, which lost 5 bases and 0 bases, there was a span of 14 bases. The CDR3 is made up of 16 amino acids. In germline, CDR1 is MDHEN, CDR2 SYDVKM. This CDR3 is CASSPDSSPSNQPQHF. The CDR3 region has the DNA TGTGCCAGCAGTCCCGACAGTTCCCCTAGCAATCAGCCCCAGCATTTT.

The rearrangement links TRBV14 to TRBJ1-3; D gene uncertain. The V end lost 4 bases, the J end lost 2 bases, and 9 bases lay between the germline ends. In germline, CDR1 is SGHDN, CDR2 FVKESK. This CDR3 is built from 14 residues. The CDR3 DNA is TGTGCCAGCAGCCTCAGGATTCCTGGAAACACCATATATTTT. Amino acids: CASSLRIPGNTIYF. The full variable domain, its missing parts supplied by reference TRBV14 and TRBJ1-3, is EAGVTQFPSHSVIEKGQTVTLRCDPISGHDNLYWYRRVMGKEIKFLLHFVKESKQDESGMPNNRFLAERTGGTYSTLKVQPAELEDSGVYFCASSLRIPGNTIYFGEGSWLTVV.

The V gene is TRBV27, the J gene TRBJ2-7; 11 bases match TRBD2. The CDR3 covers 15 residues. Unmatched junction bases numbered 7, after V lost 6 bases and J lost 3 bases. The V gene's germline CDR1 is MNHEY and CDR2 SMNVEV (reference sequence). CDR3 coding DNA: TGTGCCAGCAGCCGGATAGCGGGAGGGTTCTACGAGCAGTACTTC. Its translation is CASSRIAGGFYEQYF.

This clone was counted only a few times. This chain joins TRBV6-2 or TRBV6-3 and TRBJ2-1; 8 nucleotides align to TRBD1. V lost 5 bases and J lost 3; bases outside the gene matches: 9. This CDR3 comprises 16 residues. Germline CDR1 reads MNHEY; CDR2 reads SVGEGT. The CDR3 is CASSGPATGDYNEQFF. Here the CDR3 DNA reads TGTGCCAGCAGTGGCCCGGCGACAGGGGACTACAATGAGCAGTTCTTC.

The chain is built from TRBV27 and TRBJ1-1, with TRBD1 matching over 8 bases. The V gene's germline CDR1 is MNHEY and CDR2 SMNVEV (reference sequence). The length of the CDR3 is 19 residues. V was pared by 5 bases and J by 7 bases, with 24 bases of the junction left unmatched. CDR3 amino acids: CASSHPTSGQGRTLSEAFF. CDR3 nucleotides: TGTGCCAGCAGTCACCCGACAAGTGGACAGGGAAGGACGTTAAGTGAAGCTTTCTTT.

The rearrangement links TRBV24-1 to TRBJ2-2; D gene ambiguous. Germline loops: CDR1 KGHDR, CDR2 SFDVKD. The V end was cut by 12 bases, the J end by 0 bases, with 19 bases between. CDR3 length: 16 amino acids. CDR3 region: CAASHTGQANTGELFF. In DNA, the CDR3 is TGTGCCGCCTCCCACACCGGGCAGGCGAACACCGGGGAGCTGTTTTTT.

V usage is TRBV6-5 and J usage is TRBJ1-5; no firm D call. CDR3 size: 13 residues. V shed 5 bases and J shed 9 bases, with 14 bases lying between them. In germline, CDR1 is MNHEY, CDR2 SVGAGI. The CDR3 bases are TGTGCCAGCAGTATCACTAAGAATAGGCCCCAGCATTTT. Protein: CASSITKNRPQHF.

The V call is TRBV20-1, the J call TRBJ2-1, with a tentative D call TRBD2 (5 bases). The CDR3 covers 13 residues. Deletions cut 5 bases from V and 5 bases from J, with 13 bases between. Per the germline V gene, CDR1 is DFQATT and CDR2 is SNEGSKA (reference sequence). For the CDR3, the DNA is TGCAGTGCTGGTGGACTTGTCGACAATGAGCAGTTCTTC. Translation: CSAGGLVDNEQFF.

This chain uses TRBV18 with TRBJ2-7; possibly TRBD1 or TRBD2 for D (5 bases each). Per the germline V gene, CDR1 is KGHSH and CDR2 is LQKENI. This CDR3 comprises 13 residues. The V and J ends lost 4 bases and 4 bases respectively, with 11 bases between them. The CDR3 loop is CASSLRDLYEQYF. The CDR3 DNA reads TGTGCCAGCTCACTCCGGGACCTATACGAGCAGTACTTC.

The V and J genes are TRBV5-1 and TRBJ2-7; D is possibly TRBD1 (6 bases). This CDR3 region has 14 residues. Germline V gene sequence: CDR1 SGHRS, CDR2 YFSETQ. Between the trimmed V and J ends, which lost 5 bases and 2 bases, there was a span of 14 bases. CDR3 loop: CASRGQGFPYEQYF. CDR3 nucleotides: TGCGCCAGCAGGGGTCAGGGGTTTCCCTACGAGCAGTACTTC.

The chain recombines TRBV7-3 with TRBJ1-1, with D tentatively TRBD1 (5 bases). V was pared by 3 bases and J by 4 bases, with 12 bases between. This CDR3 has 14 residues. Looked up from germline, CDR1 is SGHTA and CDR2 is FQGTGA. This CDR3 is CASSFGHGGTEAFF. DNA of the CDR3: TGTGCCAGCAGCTTCGGCCACGGGGGCACTGAAGCTTTCTTT.

Within the sample, this clone is medium-sized (0.01 to 0.1%). The chain carries TRBV3-1 (or the pseudogene TRBV3-2) and TRBJ2-7; D is tentatively TRBD1 or TRBD2 (6 bases each). V was clipped by 4 bases and J by 5 bases, with 15 bases between them. CDR1 and CDR2 (germline): LGHDT, YNNKEL (reference sequence). The length of the CDR3 is 14 residues. The CDR3 loop is CASSRSGAPDEQYF. The CDR3 DNA is TGTGCCAGCAGCCGATCGGGGGCGCCGGACGAGCAGTACTTC.

The chain recombines TRBV7-9 with TRBJ1-4; D unresolved. The CDR3 contains 15 residues. Trimming removed 5 bases at V and 3 bases at J, with 13 bases between. Germline CDR1 reads SEHNR; CDR2 reads FQNEAQ (reference sequence). The CDR3 region has the DNA TGTGCCAGCAGCCCCGCGGGAAACGCTAATGAAAAACTGTTTTTT. It specifies CASSPAGNANEKLFF.

The chain has TRBV4-1 and TRBJ2-7; D is possibly TRBD1 (5 bases). The CDR3 totals 16 residues. CDR1 is MGHRA and CDR2 is YSYEKL in the germline V gene. V lost 0 bases and J lost 0, with 12 bases in between. CDR3 region: CASSQDRADSSYEQYF. As DNA, the CDR3 is TGCGCCAGCAGCCAAGATAGGGCCGACAGCTCCTACGAGCAGTACTTC.

The V gene is TRBV19, the J gene TRBJ1-5; TRBD1 matches 11 bases. V was pared by 3 bases and J by 10 bases, with 5 bases of the junction left unmatched. This CDR3 is built from 14 residues. Germline CDR1 is LNHDA and CDR2 is SQIVND (reference sequence). The CDR3 nucleotides read TGTGCCAGTAGTATGGGGACAGGGGGTCTACCCCAGCATTTT. This codes for CASSMGTGGLPQHF. Full variable domain (remainder filled in from reference TRBV19 and TRBJ1-5): DGGITQSPKYLFRKEGQNVTLSCEQNLNHDAMYWYRQDPGQGLRLIYYSQIVNDFQKGDIAEGYSVSREKKESFPLTVTSAQKNPTAFYLCASSMGTGGLPQHFGDGTRLSIL.

The gene calls are TRBV19 and TRBJ1-1, with TRBD1 matching over 8 bases. V lost 6 bases and J lost 1; bases outside the gene matches: 7. The germline V gene encodes CDR1 LNHDA and CDR2 SQIVND (reference sequence). The CDR3 consists of 15 residues. The CDR3 here is CASSLQGGANTEAFF. Here the CDR3 DNA reads TGTGCCAGTAGCCTACAGGGGGGAGCGAACACTGAAGCTTTCTTT.

The table lists this clone with a count of one. CDR3 DNA: TGTGCCAGCAGTCCCGGGACAGGGGCTTGGAATGAAAAACTGTTTTTT. This codes for CASSPGTGAWNEKLFF. The chain has TRBV28 and TRBJ1-4; 10 bases map to TRBD1. CDR1 MDHEN and CDR2 SYDVKM come from the germline V gene. Losses at the gene ends were 5 bases for V and 5 bases for J; bases not matched to a gene: 8. This CDR3 comprises 16 residues.

This clone was picked up a small number of times. This chain connects TRBV6-1 to TRBJ2-1, with unresolved D. V dropped 3 bases and J dropped 6 bases, with 6 bases sitting between them. This CDR3 region has 12 residues. Germline V gene sequence: CDR1 MNHNS, CDR2 SASEGT. CDR3 DNA sequence: TGTGCCAGCAGTGATTGGGGCAATGAGCAGTTCTTC. It codes for CASSDWGNEQFF.

The chain couples TRBV18 to TRBJ1-1, with D perhaps TRBD1 (5 bases). Deletions cut 3 bases from V and 7 bases from J, with 12 bases between. The CDR3 covers 13 residues. The germline V gene has CDR1 KGHSH and CDR2 LQKENI. The DNA of the CDR3 is TGTGCCAGCTCACCTCCGGGGCTTGATGAAGCTTTCTTT. Its protein product is CASSPPGLDEAFF.

This clone was seen just once. J is TRBJ1-1 and V is TRBV15, with D unclear. The CDR3 spans 14 residues. Trimming pared 3 bases from V and 0 bases from J, leaving 8 bases between. Germline V gives CDR1 LNHNV, CDR2 YYDKDF (reference sequence). CDR3 residues: CATSRGTVNTEAFF. CDR3 nucleotides: TGTGCCACCAGCAGGGGAACGGTGAACACTGAAGCTTTCTTT.

The chain employs TRBV7-8 and TRBJ2-2; D is possibly TRBD1 (6 bases). This CDR3 region has 16 residues. Deletions cut 1 base from V and 0 bases from J, with 9 bases between. The germline V gene has CDR1 SGHVS and CDR2 FQNEAQ. In DNA form, the CDR3 reads TGTGCCAGCAGCTTAGGGGGGCGATCGAACACCGGGGAGCTGTTTTTT. Translation gives CASSLGGRSNTGELFF.

V gene TRBV28 combines with J gene TRBJ2-5; 8 bases agree with TRBD1. V lost 5 bases to trimming and J lost 5 bases; unmatched junction nucleotides: 10. The CDR3 loop spans 15 amino acids. CDR1 and CDR2 from the germline V gene are MDHEN and SYDVKM. In DNA form, the CDR3 reads TGTGCCAGCAGTGGACGCAGGGGGCCCGGGGAGACCCAGTACTTC. Translation: CASSGRRGPGETQYF.

The chain is built from TRBV18 and TRBJ1-6; the match to TRBD1 covers 7 bases. The CDR3 extends over 15 amino acids. Germline V gene lookup returns CDR1 KGHSH and CDR2 LQKENI. Losses at the gene ends were 3 bases for V and 2 bases for J; bases not matched to a gene: 1. The CDR3 DNA reads as TGTGCCAGCTCACCGGGGACAGCCTATAATTCACCCCTCCACTTT. Translation gives CASSPGTAYNSPLHF.

The V call is TRBV19, the J call TRBJ1-1; 10 bases match TRBD1. The length of the CDR3 is 13 residues. The V gene end was trimmed by 7 bases and the J gene end by 4 bases; junction bases not matched to a gene: 3. Germline lookup yields CDR1 LNHDA and CDR2 SQIVND (reference sequence). The CDR3, as DNA: TGTGCCAGTATCCGGGACAGGGGCACTGAAGCTTTCTTT. The encoded protein is CASIRDRGTEAFF. The full variable domain, with the rest looked up from reference TRBV19 and TRBJ1-1, is DGGITQSPKYLFRKEGQNVTLSCEQNLNHDAMYWYRQDPGQGLRLIYYSQIVNDFQKGDIAEGYSVSREKKESFPLTVTSAQKNPTAFYLCASIRDRGTEAFFGQGTRLTVV.

This chain links TRBV15 with TRBJ1-2, with 12 nucleotides matching TRBD1. The CDR3 runs 15 residues. J gave up 8 bases and V 2 bases, and 6 bases lay outside the gene matches. Germline V gene sequence: CDR1 LNHNV, CDR2 YYDKDF (reference sequence). The CDR3 reads CATSRPGQGAGGYTF. The CDR3 DNA reads TGTGCCACCAGCAGACCGGGACAGGGGGCGGGCGGCTACACCTTC.

In regard to this clone: Other DNA sequences of this sample code for an identical CDR3. V and J are TRBV7-9 and TRBJ2-5; maybe TRBD1 (6 bases). CDR1 is SEHNR, CDR2 FQNEAQ, per germline (reference sequence). The CDR3 is 17 amino acids. Between the trimmed V and J ends, which lost 4 bases and 5 bases, there was a span of 23 bases. The CDR3 sequence: CASSWVGQGGFGETQYF. The CDR3, as DNA: TGTGCCAGCAGCTGGGTCGGACAAGGGGGTTTTGGGGAGACCCAGTACTTC.

This clone was detected only once. The chain employs TRBV28 and TRBJ1-6; D remains ambiguous. This CDR3 has 16 amino acids. Germline CDR1 and CDR2: MDHEN and SYDVKM. Trimming left V 1 base short and J 11 bases short, with 18 bases between. The CDR3 region is CASSLSSGLVLAPLHF. The CDR3 coding sequence is TGTGCCAGCAGTTTATCTTCGGGGTTAGTCCTGGCACCCCTCCACTTT.

This clone was seen a handful of times. The same CDR3 also results from other DNA sequences found in this sample. This rearrangement joins TRBV7-2 to TRBJ2-3; a possible D gene is TRBD2 (5 bases). Trimming removed 1 base at V and 0 bases at J, with 8 bases between. The CDR3 contains 15 residues. From germline, CDR1 is SGHTA and CDR2 FQGNSA. CDR3 loop: CASSLVGGSTDTQYF. The CDR3 DNA reads as TGTGCCAGCAGCTTAGTTGGCGGGAGCACAGATACGCAGTATTTT.

This clone occurred a few times. This sequence joins TRBV28 and TRBJ2-3; D is perhaps TRBD1 (6 bases). Trimming removed 5 bases from V and 3 bases from J, with 9 bases in between. Germline V lookup: CDR1 MDHEN, CDR2 SYDVKM. CDR3 length: 13 amino acids. CDR3 in amino acids: CASSPQGTDTQYF. The CDR3 DNA sequence: TGTGCCAGCAGTCCCCAGGGGACAGATACGCAGTATTTT.

This clone has just one count. The V gene is TRBV3-1 (or the pseudogene TRBV3-2), the J gene TRBJ2-7; the match to TRBD2 covers 9 bases. This CDR3 region has 16 residues. Germline assignment: CDR1 LGHDT and CDR2 YNNKEL (reference sequence). With 4 bases clipped from V and 7 bases from J, the junction kept 14 bases outside the gene matches. DNA for the CDR3: TGTGCCAGCAGCCCGATTATCGCGGGAGGGCCAAGGGAGCAGTACTTC. It codes for CASSPIIAGGPREQYF.

The chain uses TRBV4-1 and TRBJ2-5; 12 positions agree with TRBD2. V shed 2 bases, J shed 4 bases, and the junction held 2 bases outside the gene matches. This CDR3 region has 15 residues. Germline V gene data show CDR1 as MGHRA and CDR2 as YSYEKL. CDR3: CASSQPSGRGETQYF. The DNA for the CDR3 is TGCGCCAGCAGCCAACCTAGCGGGAGGGGAGAGACCCAGTACTTC.

This chain uses TRBV6-5 with TRBJ1-2, with TRBD1 as a possible D gene (6 bases). This CDR3 is 14 amino acids long. Per germline, CDR1 MNHEY and CDR2 SVGAGI. The ends were cut back, 2 bases at V and 4 bases at J, with 11 bases in the middle. CDR3 sequence: CASSYRRGGYGYTF. The CDR3 region has the DNA TGTGCCAGCAGTTACCGCAGGGGAGGCTATGGCTACACCTTC.